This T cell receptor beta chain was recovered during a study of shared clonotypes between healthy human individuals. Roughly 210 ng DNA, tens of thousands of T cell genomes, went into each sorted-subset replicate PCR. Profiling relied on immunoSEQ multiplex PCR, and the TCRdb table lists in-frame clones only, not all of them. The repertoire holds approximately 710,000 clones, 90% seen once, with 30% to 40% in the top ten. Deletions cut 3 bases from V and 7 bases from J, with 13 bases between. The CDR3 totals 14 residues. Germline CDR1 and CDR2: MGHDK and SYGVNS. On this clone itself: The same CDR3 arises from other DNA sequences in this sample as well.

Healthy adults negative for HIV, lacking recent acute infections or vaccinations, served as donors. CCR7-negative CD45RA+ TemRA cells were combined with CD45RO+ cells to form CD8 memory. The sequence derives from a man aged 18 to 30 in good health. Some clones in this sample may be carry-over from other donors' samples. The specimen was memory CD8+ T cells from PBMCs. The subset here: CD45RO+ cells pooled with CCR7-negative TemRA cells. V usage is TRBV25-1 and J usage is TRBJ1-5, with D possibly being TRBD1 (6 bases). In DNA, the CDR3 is TGTGCCAGCAGTGAGGGGGGGCGCGGACAGCCCCAGCATTTT. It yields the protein CASSEGGRGQPQHF.